Listed below are T cell receptor beta chains from one sample, sequenced in a study of post-analysis software for immune sequencing data. One entry per CDR3 protein results from TCRdb running MiXCR on the PCR reads. The table lists around 710,000 distinct CDR3 sequences, about half of them singletons. Material: blood. Receptor source: a girl aged 10 to 17 with multiple sclerosis. Both conserved end residues are trimmed from each CDR3.

CDR3 protein,J gene,V gene,CDR3 length
ATSRSLAPSSGADTQY,TRBJ2-3,TRBV15,16
SALQTGGKYGCT,TRBJ1-2,TRBV20-1,12
ASSLGPRTSGTTVGYEQY,TRBJ2-7,TRBV7-3,18
SASQGLADQETQY,TRBJ2-5,TRBV20-1,13
ASSPMTGGREQF,TRBJ2-1,TRBV18,12
ASVLGLAGEAEQF,TRBJ2-1,TRBV28,13
ASSLIVRPLRQGTPVGQY,TRBJ2-3,TRBV7-8,18
ATSDLSGGELTGELF,TRBJ2-2,TRBV24-1,15
AISENPGSYGYT,TRBJ1-2,TRBV10-3,12
ASSRTSGVTYNEQF,TRBJ2-1,TRBV14,14
SVPSSYNEQF,TRBJ2-1,TRBV29-1,10
SAKNMGSGAKQNYGYT,TRBJ1-2,TRBV20-1,16
ASSPLGGNGNYEQY,TRBJ2-7,TRBV5-1,14
ASSPRLGSQETQY,TRBJ2-5,TRBV6-1,13
ASSPTGVSQPQH,TRBJ1-5,TRBV12-3/TRBV12-4,12
SVPQGSEAF,TRBJ1-1,TRBV29-1,9
ASSLVSGRTDTQY,TRBJ2-3,TRBV7-8,13
ASSSRSGGPGYT,TRBJ1-2,TRBV7-6,12
ASRPEGWEWGNEQF,TRBJ2-1,TRBV28,14
ASSSRPGEGRNEQF,TRBJ2-1,TRBV7-2,14
ASSRLGLVSYEQY,TRBJ2-7,TRBV12-3/TRBV12-4,13
ASSFSQGGYEQY,TRBJ2-7,TRBV27,12
ASSQADRGPGTSGLEQY,TRBJ2-7,TRBV3-1,17
SARLEGGWDTQY,TRBJ2-3,TRBV20-1,12
SARDRLIAYEQY,TRBJ2-7,TRBV20-1,12